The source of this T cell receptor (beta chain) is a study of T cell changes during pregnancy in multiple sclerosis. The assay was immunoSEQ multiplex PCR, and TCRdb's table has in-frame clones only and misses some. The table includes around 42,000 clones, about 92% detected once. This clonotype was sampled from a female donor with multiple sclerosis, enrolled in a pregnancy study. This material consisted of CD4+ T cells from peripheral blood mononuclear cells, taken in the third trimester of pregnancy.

The CDR3 bases are TGTGCCATCAGTGGAATCGGGACAGGGGGTGTCTACGAGCAGTACTTC. Translation: CAISGIGTGGVYEQYF. The chain joins TRBV10-3 to TRBJ2-7, with TRBD1 matching over 11 bases. Germline lookup yields CDR1 ENHRY and CDR2 SYGVKD. J was trimmed by 3 bases and V by 4 bases; bases with no gene match: 8. The CDR3 covers 16 residues.